The 22 T cell receptor beta chains below come from one sample, sequenced in a study of blood T cell repertoires in COVID-19. TCRdb's copy holds only in-frame clones and misses some; the assay was immunoSEQ multiplex PCR. The repertoire holds 140,000 to 150,000 clones, with around nine tenths as singletons. Sequences were obtained from peripheral blood. The source is a human donor in a cohort sampled during active COVID-19.

The chain carries TRBV4-3 and TRBJ2-1; the D gene is possibly TRBD2 (6 bases). The germline CDR1 and CDR2 sequences are LGHNA and YSLEER. V was shortened by 1 base and J by 4 bases, with 8 bases between the two germline ends. The CDR3 is made up of 14 amino acids. CDR3 DNA: TGCGCCAGCAGCCAAGGGGGACTGTACAATGAGCAGTTCTTC. Translated: CASSQGGLYNEQFF.

The sample holds one count of this clone. The V and J genes are TRBV5-1 and TRBJ1-5; D not certain. Trimming cost V 0 bases and J 7 bases, with 11 bases left between them. The germline gives CDR1 SGHRS, CDR2 YFSETQ. CDR3 length equals 14 residues. The chain's CDR3 is CASSLDSVGQPQHF. The CDR3 bases are TGCGCCAGCAGCTTGGATAGCGTAGGGCAGCCCCAGCATTTT.

This clone has more than one count but fewer than ten. The V and J genes are TRBV5-1 and TRBJ1-3; tentatively, D is TRBD1 (6 bases). The CDR3 length is 15 residues. Trimming removed 4 bases at V and 1 base at J, with 12 bases between. The germline V gene encodes CDR1 SGHRS and CDR2 YFSETQ. DNA of the CDR3: TGCGCCAGCAGCCCCACAGGGAAATCTGGAAACACCATATATTTT. This sequence encodes CASSPTGKSGNTIYF.

The rearrangement links TRBV3-1 (or the pseudogene TRBV3-2) to TRBJ2-7; 9 bases are shared with TRBD1. There are 15 residues in the CDR3. Per the germline V gene, CDR1 is LGHDT and CDR2 is YNNKEL (reference sequence). J lost 5 bases, V lost 1 base, and 6 bases had no gene match. CDR3 DNA: TGTGCCAGCAGCCAAGCCGGGGACAGGGCCCACGAGCAGTACTTC. Translation gives CASSQAGDRAHEQYF.

This chain connects TRBV27 to TRBJ2-1, with 15 bases fitting TRBD2. The V gene end was trimmed by 0 bases and the J gene end by 7 bases; junction bases not matched to a gene: 13. Germline assignment: CDR1 MNHEY and CDR2 SMNVEV (reference sequence). The CDR3 loop spans 20 amino acids. The CDR3 bases are TGTGCCAGCAGTTTATCTCCCGGGACTAGCGGGGGGCAAATTGGAAATGAGCAGTTCTTC. Amino acids: CASSLSPGTSGGQIGNEQFF.

This chain links TRBV27 with TRBJ2-1, with 8 bases lining up with TRBD2. V shed 1 base and J 4 bases; nucleotides not matched to a gene: 3. Per germline, CDR1 MNHEY and CDR2 SMNVEV (reference sequence). This CDR3 is built from 15 residues. The CDR3 coding sequence is TGTGCCAGCAGTTTATTTCCGGGGGGGTACAATGAGCAGTTCTTC. Protein product: CASSLFPGGYNEQFF.

This chain connects TRBV6-5 to TRBJ2-1; TRBD2 agrees at 13 bases. From germline, CDR1 is MNHEY and CDR2 SVGAGI. V was pared by 3 bases and J by 7 bases, with 6 bases of the junction left unmatched. The CDR3 is 16 amino acids. CDR3 amino acids: CASSYYGTSGANEQFF. The DNA of the CDR3 is TGTGCCAGCAGTTATTACGGGACTAGCGGGGCGAATGAGCAGTTCTTC.

The J gene is TRBJ2-3, the V gene TRBV6-5; the D gene is possibly TRBD2 (5 bases). Germline V gene sequence: CDR1 MNHEY, CDR2 SVGAGI. The CDR3 totals 14 residues. This chain's CDR3 is CAGAGSRGTDTQYF. The CDR3 DNA follows: TGTGCGGGAGCCGGGTCCAGAGGCACAGATACGCAGTATTTT.

Here the CDR3 DNA reads TGTGCCAGCAGTGAAATATATTTGCTGAGGAATCAGCCCCAGCATTTT. This translates into CASSEIYLLRNQPQHF. The chain combines TRBV6-1 with TRBJ1-5, with no clear D. CDR3 length: 16 amino acids. The germline V gene encodes CDR1 MNHNS and CDR2 SASEGT. The V end lost 2 bases, the J end lost 4 bases, and 15 bases lay between the germline ends.

The V call is TRBV29-1, the J call TRBJ2-5, with 8 bases that match TRBD2. CDR3 length: 14 amino acids. J lost 8 bases, V lost 0 bases, and 8 bases had no gene match. Germline assignment: CDR1 SQVTM and CDR2 ANQGSEA. CDR3 in amino acids: CSVEDVAGHYTQYF. The DNA for the CDR3 is TGCAGCGTTGAAGATGTAGCGGGACACTATACCCAGTACTTC.

The chain carries TRBV4-1 and TRBJ1-2; D remains ambiguous. The CDR3 contains 14 residues. The germline V gene encodes CDR1 MGHRA and CDR2 YSYEKL. Between the trimmed V and J ends, which lost 2 bases and 0 bases, there was a span of 7 bases. DNA of the CDR3: TGCGCCAGCAGCCAAACGGTAGCTAACTATGGCTACACCTTC. It specifies CASSQTVANYGYTF.

V is TRBV21-1 and J is TRBJ2-5; the tabulated D call, TRBD1, remains unverified against the DNA. TRBV21-1 is a listed pseudogene. The CDR3 runs 16 residues. DNA of the CDR3: TGTGCCAGCAGCAAAGCCTTTCTCACGACACAAGAGACCCAGTACTTC. This gives the protein CASSKAFLTTQETQYF.

The V call is TRBV9, the J call TRBJ1-2; the D gene is possibly TRBD1 (5 bases). The V gene lost 3 bases and the J gene lost 5 bases, with 17 bases spanning the gap. The CDR3 extends over 15 amino acids. The germline V gene has CDR1 SGDLS and CDR2 YYNGEE. CDR3 sequence (DNA): TGTGCCAGCAGCGCAGGATATGGGGGGGTATATGGCTACACCTTC. It translates to CASSAGYGGVYGYTF.

The chain combines TRBV5-4 with TRBJ1-2, with 9 positions matching TRBD1. The CDR3 spans 14 residues. Unmatched junction bases numbered 4, after V lost 4 bases and J lost 3 bases. CDR1 is SGHNT and CDR2 is YYREEE in the germline V gene (reference sequence). DNA of the CDR3: TGTGCCAGCAGCGAGGACAGGGGAGACTATGGCTACACCTTC. Its translation: CASSEDRGDYGYTF.

The gene calls are TRBV4-1 and TRBJ2-1; 8 bases are shared with TRBD2. Germline V gives CDR1 MGHRA, CDR2 YSYEKL. The CDR3 is made up of 17 amino acids. The V and J ends lost 1 base and 0 bases, in that order; junction bases with no gene match: 5. DNA of the CDR3: TGCGCCAGCAGCCAAGGTATCGGGGGGGACTCCTACAATGAGCAGTTCTTC. This codes for CASSQGIGGDSYNEQFF.

The chain is built from TRBV5-4 and TRBJ1-3; D is perhaps TRBD1 (6 bases). Trimming removed 0 bases from V and 1 base from J, with 11 bases in between. The CDR3 has 16 amino acids. Per germline, CDR1 SGHNT and CDR2 YYREEE (reference sequence). The CDR3 nucleotides are TGTGCCAGCAGCTTGGCCGCAGGGGCGTCTGGAAACACCATATATTTT. It specifies CASSLAAGASGNTIYF.

V is TRBV5-1 and J is TRBJ1-1; D is unclear. With 3 bases removed from V and 6 bases from J, the gap between germline ends came to 15 bases. Germline values: CDR1 SGHRS, CDR2 YFSETQ. The CDR3 is 14 amino acids. The CDR3 DNA reads TGCGCCAGCAGCTCCCGAGAGGGATACGCTGAAGCTTTCTTT. Translation gives CASSSREGYAEAFF.

The chain joins TRBV30 to TRBJ1-6; D is perhaps TRBD1 (5 bases). Deletions cut 5 bases from V and 7 bases from J, with 6 bases between. Germline loops: CDR1 GTSNPN, CDR2 SVGIG (reference sequence). CDR3 size: 11 residues. The CDR3 sequence: CAWSGNSPLHF. In DNA, the CDR3 is TGTGCCTGGTCAGGGAATTCACCCCTCCACTTT.

The gene calls are TRBV30 and TRBJ1-1; weak D call: TRBD1 (5 bases). With 2 bases removed from V and 8 bases from J, the gap between germline ends came to 9 bases. The germline V gene encodes CDR1 GTSNPN and CDR2 SVGIG (reference sequence). This CDR3 has 11 amino acids. CDR3 in amino acids: CAWSRGFEAFF. The CDR3 DNA sequence: TGTGCCTGGAGTAGGGGTTTCGAAGCTTTCTTT.

This chain links TRBV7-3 with TRBJ2-1; 9 bases are shared with TRBD2. The V gene end was trimmed by 6 bases and the J gene end by 9 bases; junction bases not matched to a gene: 12. This CDR3 spans 15 amino acids. Looked up from germline, CDR1 is SGHTA and CDR2 is FQGTGA. CDR3 sequence: CASSKVASGVPEQFF. The CDR3 DNA follows: TGTGCCAGCAGTAAGGTGGCTAGCGGGGTGCCTGAGCAGTTCTTC.

The chain combines TRBV6-2 or TRBV6-3 with TRBJ1-1; D possibly corresponds to TRBD1 (6 bases). Germline lookup yields CDR1 MNHEY and CDR2 SVGEGT. V was clipped by 0 bases and J by 1 base, with 6 bases between them. CDR3 length equals 14 residues. CDR3 bases: TGTGCCAGCAGTTACTCACAGGGGAACACTGAAGCTTTCTTT. Residues: CASSYSQGNTEAFF.

V usage is TRBV5-1 and J usage is TRBJ2-7, with 11 bases that match TRBD1. Looked up from germline, CDR1 is SGHRS and CDR2 is YFSETQ. The CDR3 runs 14 residues. V trimming: 0 bases; J trimming: 6 bases; junction bases outside the gene matches: 2. This CDR3 reads CASSLGTGGAEQYF. The CDR3 DNA reads as TGCGCCAGCAGCTTGGGGACAGGGGGCGCCGAGCAGTACTTC.